This TCR beta chain was sequenced in a study of blood T cells in healthy people across ages. Study-wide results and caveats: More naive CD4+ cells and higher diversity marked long-lived donors relative to aged donors. Diversity figures based on one million T cells were deemed too low.

A sample-barcoded 5' primer and a J-beta primer mix were used in a second PCR of roughly 6 to 11 cycles. MiXCR, run by TCRdb on the 5' RACE reads, gives a single entry per CDR3 protein. Found here are some 550,000 distinct CDR3 sequences, more than 45% of them singletons; the top ten hold approximately 23%. V shed 8 bases and J 5 bases; nucleotides not matched to a gene: 8. Per the germline V gene, CDR1 is SEHNR and CDR2 is FQNEAQ (reference sequence). This CDR3 comprises 13 residues. Of note for this clonotype: Its antigen remains unknown.

The V call is TRBV7-9, the J call TRBJ1-2; TRBD1 aligns across 7 bases. Sequencing used blood. The clonotype comes from a man older than 75 in good health. The CDR3 DNA reads as TGTGCCAGCGGAGACAGGGAATGGTATGGCTACACCTTC. Encoded protein: CASGDREWYGYTF. Filled out from reference TRBV7-9 and TRBJ1-2, the complete variable domain reads DTGVSQNPRHKITKRGQNVTFRCDPISEHNRLYWYRQTLGQGPEFLTYFQNEAQLEKSRLLSDRFSAERPKGSFSTLEIQRTEQGDSAMYLCASGDREWYGYTFGSGTRLTVV.